The rows below give T cell receptor beta chains drawn from one sample of a study of T-cell memory formation after mild COVID-19. TCRdb recomputed calls from the 5' RACE reads with MiXCR, one row per CDR3 protein. Of over 250,000 distinct CDR3 sequences in the sample, approximately 16% were seen once. What was sequenced was PBMCs or a T cell subset sorted from them (not recorded which). The receptors here all came from a man between 18 and 29 years old who had mild COVID-19 (a few samples of this study predate the infection). Cell type and time point are not known. Both conserved end residues are part of each CDR3. Fields, in order: D gene, clone size, V gene, J gene, CDR3 protein, CDR3 DNA. D genes are given only for firm matches. Only part of the rows carry a size: once, few, many, or a class if the clone is expanded.

TRBD1	once	TRBV20-1	TRBJ2-1	CSARFGTGGRNEQFF	TGCAGTGCTAGATTCGGGACAGGGGGCCGGAATGAGCAGTTCTTC
-	-	TRBV6-2/TRBV6-3	TRBJ1-5	CASQWTRGNQPQHF	TGTGCCAGCCAATGGACCCGCGGCAATCAGCCCCAGCATTTT
-	few	TRBV10-3	TRBJ2-1	CASEGRERLEQFF	TGTGCCAGCGAAGGACGCGAGAGGTTGGAGCAGTTCTTC
TRBD1	-	TRBV7-2	TRBJ1-2	CASSLGQGQGGYTF	TGTGCCAGCAGCTTAGGCCAGGGACAGGGAGGCTACACCTTC
-	-	TRBV2	TRBJ1-2	CASSGTGAQGYGYTF	TGTGCCAGCAGTGGCACGGGGGCGCAGGGCTATGGCTACACCTTC
-	-	TRBV7-2	TRBJ1-1	CASSAMLDSLSNTEAFF	TGTGCCAGCAGCGCTATGCTGGACAGTCTATCGAACACTGAAGCTTTCTTT
-	-	TRBV11-1	TRBJ1-1	CASSSWGQAFF	TGTGCCAGCAGCTCCTGGGGGCAGGCTTTCTTT
-	few	TRBV5-1	TRBJ1-6	CASSLGDNYNSPLHF	TGCGCCAGCAGCTTAGGAGATAACTATAATTCACCCCTCCACTTT
TRBD1	-	TRBV4-1	TRBJ1-1	CASSKSQGGTEAFF	TGCGCCAGCAGCAAATCGCAGGGGGGCACTGAAGCTTTCTTT
-	-	TRBV7-2	TRBJ2-2	CASSLRQARNTGELFF	TGTGCCAGCAGCTTAAGGCAGGCAAGGAACACCGGGGAGCTGTTTTTT
-	-	TRBV6-2/TRBV6-3	TRBJ1-5	CASSYSAGYQPQHF	TGTGCCAGCAGTTACTCTGCGGGGTATCAGCCCCAGCATTTT
-	few	TRBV4-3	TRBJ2-3	CASSQETDTQYF	TGCGCCAGCAGCCAAGAGACAGATACGCAGTATTTT
-	few	TRBV7-2	TRBJ2-1	CASSGGLHNEQFF	TGTGCCAGCAGCGGGGGTCTCCACAATGAGCAGTTCTTC
TRBD1	few	TRBV24-1	TRBJ1-2	CATSDADRANYGYTF	TGTGCCACCAGTGATGCCGACAGGGCAAACTATGGCTACACCTTC
-	few	TRBV12-3/TRBV12-4	TRBJ2-3	CAITPEGGVDTQYF	TGTGCCATCACACCGGAGGGGGGCGTGGATACGCAGTATTTT
TRBD1	-	TRBV4-1	TRBJ2-5	CASSQEVPGTEETQYF	TGCGCCAGCAGCCAAGAAGTCCCCGGGACAGAAGAGACCCAGTACTTC
TRBD1	-	TRBV5-1	TRBJ1-4	CASSASRGRDEKLFF	TGCGCCAGCAGCGCGAGCAGGGGGCGAGATGAAAAACTGTTTTTT